Below, one T cell receptor beta chain is given with its context. What it recognizes is unknown. The trim removed 4 bases at V and 0 bases at J, leaving 15 bases unmatched. CDR3 size: 20 residues. Germline values: CDR1 LNHDA, CDR2 SQIVND (reference sequence). The data stem from a study of OX40 agonist ivuxolimab in advanced cancers. Study as a whole: Subjects had a mean age of roughly 60 years, with a range of 23 to 79; roughly 80% were male. Study-level points and caveats: In general, CD8+ T cells held more expanded clones than CD4+ did, on average.

Clones were read by immunoSEQ multiplex PCR, and TCRdb kept only the in-frame ones, dropping some. The table records over 40,000 clones, 84% of them present only once. This sample comprised CD4+ or CD8+ T cells sorted from blood, obtained in a trial of the OX40 agonist ivuxolimab. The V and J genes are TRBV19 and TRBJ1-5, with 10 bases that match TRBD1. This TCR was recovered from an adult with an advanced solid tumor such as melanoma, head and neck, liver or kidney cancer. CDR3 amino acids: CASSKTRGQGKGGSNQPQHF. For the CDR3, the DNA is TGTGCCAGTAGTAAGACCCGGGGACAGGGGAAGGGGGGTAGCAATCAGCCCCAGCATTTT.